The 12 T cell receptor beta chains presented below share a single source sample, sequenced in a study of cytomegalovirus exposure and HLA in healthy donors. PCR amplification relied on 60 Vbeta primers (plus 13 Jbeta primers). TCRdb's table, derived via immunoSEQ multiplex PCR, lists solely in-frame clones and lacks some. The table has about 130,000 clones, roughly 78% seen once; the top ten hold about 11%. The sequencing sample was made of PBMCs. Every receptor here comes from a young man in good health and CMV-seropositive.

V usage is TRBV2 and J usage is TRBJ2-2; 7 bases line up with TRBD2. The CDR3 extends over 17 amino acids. CDR1 SNHLY and CDR2 FYNNEI come from the germline V gene. Trimming cost V 5 bases and J 0 bases; bases outside gene matches: 9. CDR3 sequence (DNA): TGTGCCAGCAGTTACCGGTGGGGGGGGACGAACACCGGGGAGCTGTTTTTT. As protein: CASSYRWGGTNTGELFF. The full variable domain, rest sourced from reference TRBV2 and TRBJ2-2, is EPEVTQTPSHQVTQMGQEVILRCVPISNHLYFYWYRQILGQKVEFLVSFYNNEISEKSEIFDDQFSVERPDGSNFTLKIRSTKLEDSAMYFCASSYRWGGTNTGELFFGEGSRLTVL.

The V call is TRBV7-2, the J call TRBJ1-1; D not certain. V was cut by 1 base and J by 0 bases, with 6 bases left in between. Germline V lookup: CDR1 SGHTA, CDR2 FQGNSA. The CDR3 covers 14 residues. CDR3 in amino acids: CASSLDRLNTEAFF. CDR3 DNA: TGTGCCAGCAGCTTAGACAGACTGAACACTGAAGCTTTCTTT. Combining the CDR3 with reference TRBV7-2 and TRBJ1-1 gives the whole variable domain GAGVSQSPSNKVTEKGKDVELRCDPISGHTALYWYRQSLGQGLEFLIYFQGNSAPDKSGLPSDRFSAERTGGSVSTLTIQRTQQEDSAVYLCASSLDRLNTEAFFGQGTRLTVV.

V usage is TRBV10-3 and J usage is TRBJ1-5, with 9 bases identical to TRBD1. CDR3 length equals 16 residues. V lost 0 bases and J lost 2; bases outside the gene matches: 2. CDR1 is ENHRY and CDR2 is SYGVKD in the germline V gene. For the CDR3, the DNA is TGTGCCATCAGTGAGTCACAGGGGGCTGGCAATCAGCCCCAGCATTTT. It translates to CAISESQGAGNQPQHF.

The chain uses TRBV10-1 and TRBJ2-6, with a tentative D call TRBD2 (6 bases). The CDR3 totals 22 residues. The V gene lost 1 base and the J gene lost 0 bases, with 25 bases spanning the gap. Germline assignment: CDR1 WNHNN and CDR2 SYGVQD (reference sequence). The CDR3 loop is CASSECWRRRGRFLSGANVLTF. CDR3 coding DNA: TGCGCCAGCAGTGAGTGCTGGCGTCGGAGGGGACGCTTTCTCTCTGGGGCCAACGTCCTGACTTTC.

This clone appeared a few times. The chain recombines TRBV15 with TRBJ1-1; TRBD1 might be the D (6 bases). The V end lost 5 bases, the J end lost 3 bases, and 16 bases lay between the germline ends. This CDR3 has 15 amino acids. Germline V gives CDR1 LNHNV, CDR2 YYDKDF (reference sequence). The DNA for the CDR3 is TGTGCCACCAGCCCCCTTCGGGGGGCCCACACTGAAGCTTTCTTT. This codes for CATSPLRGAHTEAFF.

The chain carries TRBV12-5 and TRBJ1-5; D remains unclear. CDR3 length: 13 amino acids. V was shortened by 5 bases and J by 5 bases, with 10 bases between the two germline ends. The V gene's germline CDR1 is LGHNT and CDR2 FRNRAP. CDR3 amino acids: CASGVDTYQPQHF. The CDR3 DNA is TGTGCTAGTGGTGTCGACACTTATCAGCCCCAGCATTTT. Complete variable domain (other parts from reference TRBV12-5 and TRBJ1-5): DARVTQTPRHKVTEMGQEVTMRCQPILGHNTVFWYRQTMMQGLELLAYFRNRAPLDDSGMPKDRFSAEMPDATLATLKIQPSEPRDSAVYFCASGVDTYQPQHFGDGTRLSIL.

J is TRBJ1-5 and V is TRBV30, with no clear D. V was clipped by 3 bases and J by 3 bases, with 9 bases between them. The germline V gene encodes CDR1 GTSNPN and CDR2 SVGIG (reference sequence). The CDR3 sequence is 13 residues long. The CDR3 coding sequence is TGTGCCTGGAGGCGGGGTAACAATCAGCCCCAGCATTTT. It encodes CAWRRGNNQPQHF.

This clone was detected a few times. This chain links TRBV9 with TRBJ1-5, with D maybe TRBD1 (6 bases). Germline-derived CDR1 and CDR2 are SGDLS and YYNGEE. V was cut by 0 bases and J by 5 bases, with 9 bases left in between. The CDR3 extends over 14 amino acids. CDR3 DNA: TGTGCCAGCAGCGTAGCGGGGGGCGATCAGCCCCAGCATTTT. It specifies CASSVAGGDQPQHF.

This clone was picked up a small number of times. The chain couples TRBV5-1 to TRBJ2-7; 12 bases fit TRBD2. The CDR3 runs to 17 residues. Germline CDR1 and CDR2: SGHRS and YFSETQ. Trimming removed 0 bases from V and 0 bases from J; junction bases left unmatched: 4. The CDR3 spells CASSLGLAGARSYEQYF. The CDR3 DNA reads as TGCGCCAGCAGCTTGGGACTAGCGGGAGCCCGCTCCTACGAGCAGTACTTC.

The gene calls are TRBV9 and TRBJ2-1; D not resolved. The CDR3 is 15 amino acids. Trimming removed 0 bases at V and 4 bases at J, with 11 bases between. Germline V CDR1 and CDR2: SGDLS, YYNGEE. Here the CDR3 DNA reads TGTGCCAGCAGCGTAGGACTCAACACTTACAATGAGCAGTTCTTC. This translates into CASSVGLNTYNEQFF.

This chain connects TRBV7-6 to TRBJ1-1; D uncertain. Trimming pared 3 bases from V and 8 bases from J, leaving 7 bases between. This CDR3 has 11 amino acids. Germline CDR1 and CDR2: SGHVS and FNYEAQ. The chain's CDR3 is CASSLGGEAFF. Written as DNA, the CDR3 is TGTGCCAGCAGCTTGGGCGGGGAAGCTTTCTTT.

The CDR3 DNA reads TGTGCCAGCAGCCAAGATCGGGGGAGGTTCAATGAAAAACTGTTTTTT. This encodes CASSQDRGRFNEKLFF. The genes are TRBV4-2 and TRBJ1-4, with a possible D match to TRBD1 (5 bases). V was pared by 0 bases and J by 5 bases, with 13 bases between. Per germline, CDR1 LGHNA and CDR2 YNFKEQ. The CDR3 is 16 amino acids.